The 29 T cell receptor beta chains presented below share a single source sample, sequenced in a study of T cells after yellow fever vaccination (dated by TCRdb to the late 2010s). The treatment or condition label corresponds to: live attenuated yellow fever vaccine strain. Libraries were constructed by 5' RACE. Sequencing instrument: Illumina NovaSeq 6000. TCRdb redid the processing of the public reads, applying fastp at Q25 and MiXCR, and retained in-frame beta chains. Each entry merges the rows of one CDR3 protein and shows their most common DNA and genes. This sample has roughly 340,000 distinct CDR3 sequences in its table, and roughly 4% of those were observed once. The ten largest clones represent 20% to 30% of the sample. The material sequenced was PBMCs, taken 5 days after the yellow fever booster vaccination. The receptors here all came from a man between 18 and 29 years old who received the YFV17D yellow fever vaccine.

This clonotype was counted many times. The rearrangement joins TRBV27 to TRBJ1-2; D remains ambiguous. Trimming took off 3 bases at V and 5 bases at J, with 10 bases between the two ends. CDR1 MNHEY and CDR2 SMNVEV come from the germline V gene (reference sequence). CDR3 size: 13 residues. Here the CDR3 DNA reads TGTGCCAGCAGTTTGACCGGACTGTATGGCTACACCTTC. Protein: CASSLTGLYGYTF.

The sample holds many counts of this clonotype. The V call is TRBV4-3, the J call TRBJ2-2; D may be TRBD2 (6 bases). Looked up from germline, CDR1 is LGHNA and CDR2 is YSLEER. The CDR3 contains 14 residues. Trimming pared 8 bases from V and 4 bases from J, leaving 14 bases between. The CDR3: CASGWVSGTGELFF. For the CDR3, the DNA is TGCGCCAGCGGCTGGGTTAGCGGCACCGGGGAGCTGTTTTTT.

This clonotype was seen many times. The genes are TRBV29-1 and TRBJ2-7; 7 bases fit TRBD1. CDR3 length: 13 residues. From germline, CDR1 is SQVTM and CDR2 ANQGSEA. J lost 3 bases, V lost 3 bases, and 5 bases had no gene match. The DNA for the CDR3 is TGCAGCGTTGACGTGGCAGGGGGCTACGAGCAGTACTTC. This sequence encodes CSVDVAGGYEQYF.

J is TRBJ1-6 and V is TRBV28; a weak D match, TRBD1 (6 bases). The germline gives CDR1 MDHEN, CDR2 SYDVKM. Trimming cost V 7 bases and J 1 base, with 11 bases left between them. This CDR3 region has 15 residues. The chain's CDR3 is CASNWDTSYNSPLHF. CDR3 nucleotides: TGTGCCAGCAACTGGGACACTTCCTATAATTCACCCCTCCACTTT.

The chain recombines TRBV15 with TRBJ1-5, with 11 bases identical to TRBD1. This CDR3 contains 13 residues. The germline V gene has CDR1 LNHNV and CDR2 YYDKDF (reference sequence). With V trimmed by 5 bases and J by 7 bases, 1 base remained unmatched. CDR3 DNA sequence: TGTGCCACCAGCGGGGACAGGGGGCAGCCCCAGCATTTT. This encodes CATSGDRGQPQHF.

The chain uses TRBV7-6 and TRBJ1-2; TRBD1 might be the D (5 bases). Trimming cost V 2 bases and J 5 bases, with 15 bases left between them. The CDR3 sequence is 15 residues long. CDR1 and CDR2 (germline): SGHVS, FNYEAQ. CDR3 protein: CASSLNQGSEYGYTF. For the CDR3, the DNA is TGTGCCAGCAGCTTAAACCAGGGATCGGAATATGGCTACACCTTC.

The chain has TRBV3-1 and TRBJ2-3; D is ambiguous. This CDR3 has 16 residues. CDR1 and CDR2 from the germline V gene are LGHDT and YNNKEL (reference sequence). V was clipped by 1 base and J by 8 bases, with 19 bases between them. The CDR3 here is CASSQGRLGLTFTQYF. CDR3 coding DNA: TGTGCCAGCAGCCAAGGTCGGTTAGGGCTAACGTTTACGCAGTATTTT.

In this sample, this clonotype turned up many times. The V call is TRBV25-1, the J call TRBJ2-3; no firm D call. CDR3 size: 15 residues. Between the trimmed V and J ends, which lost 3 bases and 2 bases, there was a span of 12 bases. The germline V gene encodes CDR1 MGHDK and CDR2 SYGVNS. The CDR3 loop reads CASSEWSEFTDTQYF. CDR3 DNA: TGTGCCAGCAGTGAGTGGTCAGAGTTCACAGATACGCAGTATTTT.

This clonotype was seen more than once but under ten times. This chain links TRBV12-3 or TRBV12-4 with TRBJ2-1, with TRBD2 matching 8 bases. V was pared by 7 bases and J by 0 bases, with 8 bases of the junction left unmatched. The CDR3 has 16 amino acids. CDR3 in DNA: TGTGCCAGCACCCCGCCGGGGACTAGCTCCTACAATGAGCAGTTCTTC. Protein product: CASTPPGTSSYNEQFF.

This clonotype was recorded at least ten times. The chain couples TRBV4-3 to TRBJ1-2; 11 nucleotides match TRBD1. CDR3 length: 15 amino acids. Germline CDR1 is LGHNA and CDR2 is YSLEER. Unmatched junction bases numbered 4, after V lost 4 bases and J lost 3 bases. For the CDR3, the DNA is TGCGCCAGCAGCCCTGGACAGGGGGCTTACTATGGCTACACCTTC. It is translated as CASSPGQGAYYGYTF.

The rearrangement links TRBV4-3 to TRBJ1-1; the D gene is possibly TRBD1 (6 bases). The CDR3 has 14 amino acids. The germline gives CDR1 LGHNA, CDR2 YSLEER. The V end was cut by 1 base, the J end by 3 bases, with 9 bases between. CDR3: CASSQGNRDTEAFF. The CDR3, as DNA: TGCGCCAGCAGCCAAGGAAACAGGGACACTGAAGCTTTCTTT.

This clonotype was detected only a few times. The chain joins TRBV9 to TRBJ1-6; D may be TRBD1 (5 bases). CDR1 and CDR2 (germline): SGDLS, YYNGEE. V dropped 0 bases and J dropped 7 bases, with 11 bases sitting between them. The CDR3 runs 15 residues. Here the CDR3 DNA reads TGTGCCAGCAGCGTAGTAGGGACCGGGAATTCACCCCTCCACTTT. Translated, it gives CASSVVGTGNSPLHF.

This clonotype was observed at least ten times. The chain uses TRBV6-5 and TRBJ2-7; 7 bases map to TRBD1. CDR3 length: 15 residues. Germline V gene sequence: CDR1 MNHEY, CDR2 SVGAGI. V lost 2 bases, J lost 3 bases, and 7 bases stayed unmatched. The CDR3 is CASSYGGQAYYEQYF. The CDR3 region has the DNA TGTGCCAGCAGTTACGGCGGACAGGCTTACTACGAGCAGTACTTC.

The V and J genes are TRBV20-1 and TRBJ2-2; D possibly corresponds to TRBD2 (5 bases). The CDR3 is 16 amino acids. Looked up from germline, CDR1 is DFQATT and CDR2 is SNEGSKA (reference sequence). Deletions cut 0 bases from V and 2 bases from J, with 13 bases between. CDR3 nucleotide sequence: TGCAGTGCTAGAGATATTAGGGAGAGAAACACCGGGGAGCTGTTTTTT. It is translated as CSARDIRERNTGELFF.

This clonotype turned up a few times. The V gene is TRBV10-2, the J gene TRBJ2-7; D possibly corresponds to TRBD2 (5 bases). From germline, CDR1 is WSHSY and CDR2 SAAADI. V dropped 2 bases and J dropped 2 bases, with 10 bases sitting between them. CDR3 length equals 14 residues. The DNA of the CDR3 is TGCGCCAGCAGTGAGATCCCCGGGACCTACGAGCAGTACTTC. Residues: CASSEIPGTYEQYF.

This clonotype was recorded at least ten times. The chain has TRBV6-1 and TRBJ2-4; TRBD1 or TRBD2 may be the D gene (5 bases each). The germline V and J ends were trimmed by 4 bases and 0 bases, with 16 bases remaining between them. CDR3 size: 17 residues. The germline gives CDR1 MNHNS, CDR2 SASEGT. The CDR3 bases are TGTGCCAGCAGTGGCGCTGTCCGGGGCCTAGCCAAAAACATTCAGTACTTC. It is translated as CASSGAVRGLAKNIQYF.

The J gene is TRBJ1-1, the V gene TRBV10-2; D is perhaps TRBD1 (5 bases). Per germline, CDR1 WSHSY and CDR2 SAAADI. This CDR3 is 14 amino acids long. V lost 3 bases to trimming and J lost 3 bases, with 11 bases between them. CDR3 region: CASSDLRDHTEAFF. Here the CDR3 DNA reads TGCGCCAGCAGTGACCTTCGGGACCACACTGAAGCTTTCTTT.

This rearrangement joins TRBV6-5 to TRBJ1-2; a possible D gene is TRBD1 (6 bases). Germline loops: CDR1 MNHEY, CDR2 SVGAGI. Trimming removed 4 bases at V and 7 bases at J, with 16 bases between. The length of the CDR3 is 14 residues. CDR3 in amino acids: CASSFTGPLGGYTF. CDR3 coding DNA: TGTGCCAGCAGTTTCACAGGGCCTCTGGGTGGCTACACCTTC.

V is TRBV4-1 and J is TRBJ2-3; unclear D gene. V lost 0 bases and J lost 2, with 12 bases in between. The germline gives CDR1 MGHRA, CDR2 YSYEKL. The CDR3 runs 16 residues. DNA for the CDR3: TGCGCCAGCAGCCAAGAAGTTAACGGGTACACAGATACGCAGTATTTT. It codes for CASSQEVNGYTDTQYF.

This clonotype was detected a few times. The V gene is TRBV19, the J gene TRBJ2-2; a weak D match, TRBD1 (6 bases). V dropped 5 bases and J dropped 2 bases, with 12 bases sitting between them. The germline CDR1 and CDR2 sequences are LNHDA and SQIVND (reference sequence). This CDR3 region has 15 residues. Written as DNA, the CDR3 is TGTGCCAGTAGTGAGGACAGTCTAAACACCGGGGAGCTGTTTTTT. Its protein product is CASSEDSLNTGELFF.

Ten or more counts support this clonotype. The V call is TRBV5-1, the J call TRBJ2-7; D unresolved. Germline V CDR1 and CDR2: SGHRS, YFSETQ. Trimming pared 0 bases from V and 6 bases from J, leaving 7 bases between. The length of the CDR3 is 12 residues. The CDR3, as DNA: TGCGCCAGCAGCTTGGAACTTCGCGAGCAGTACTTC. Translation: CASSLELREQYF.

This clonotype was seen at least ten times. V usage is TRBV5-5 and J usage is TRBJ2-6; tentatively, D is TRBD1 (6 bases). CDR3 length: 18 amino acids. V lost 4 bases to trimming and J lost 0 bases, with 17 bases between them. Germline CDR1 reads SGHKS; CDR2 reads YYEKEE (reference sequence). CDR3 bases: TGTGCCAGCAGCGTCCAACAGGGTATCATCTCTGGGGCCAACGTCCTGACTTTC. Encoded protein: CASSVQQGIISGANVLTF. The full variable domain, completed using reference TRBV5-5 and TRBJ2-6, is DAGVTQSPTHLIKTRGQQVTLRCSPISGHKSVSWYQQVLGQGPQFIFQYYEKEERGRGNFPDRFSARQFPNYSSELNVNALLLGDSALYLCASSVQQGIISGANVLTFGAGSRLTVL.

This clonotype was found a few times. The chain couples TRBV11-2 to TRBJ1-1; TRBD1 might be the D (6 bases). Looked up from germline, CDR1 is SGHAT and CDR2 is FQNNGV. The CDR3 runs 15 residues. Trimming took 1 base from V and 4 from J, leaving 13 bases between them. This chain's CDR3 is CASSLGRGETTEAFF. Here the CDR3 DNA reads TGTGCCAGCAGCTTAGGGAGGGGGGAGACCACTGAAGCTTTCTTT.

This clonotype was seen repeatedly, ten times or more. The rearrangement joins TRBV27 to TRBJ2-7; 9 bases are shared with TRBD1. The CDR3 sequence is 15 residues long. The V gene end was trimmed by 5 bases and the J gene end by 5 bases; junction bases not matched to a gene: 10. Germline values: CDR1 MNHEY, CDR2 SMNVEV (reference sequence). CDR3 amino acids: CASSPTGGARNEQYF. In nucleotides, the CDR3 is TGTGCCAGCAGTCCGACAGGGGGAGCACGAAACGAGCAGTACTTC.

This chain uses TRBV7-2 with TRBJ1-2; 7 bases match TRBD1. With V trimmed by 1 base and J by 7 bases, 9 bases remained unmatched. Germline assignment: CDR1 SGHTA and CDR2 FQGNSA. The CDR3 covers 15 residues. The DNA of the CDR3 is TGTGCCAGCAGCTTAGTCCCTCACAGGGGCAGTGGCTACACCTTC. Protein sequence: CASSLVPHRGSGYTF.

This clonotype was counted only a few times. The chain carries TRBV6-5 and TRBJ2-3; 8 bases are shared with TRBD1. Germline V gene sequence: CDR1 MNHEY, CDR2 SVGAGI. The V segment lost 7 bases and the J segment 0 bases; nucleotides outside the gene matches: 6. This CDR3 region has 15 residues. The CDR3 is CASNQGARSTDTQYF. CDR3 in DNA: TGTGCCAGCAATCAGGGGGCCCGTAGCACAGATACGCAGTATTTT.

The sample holds many counts of this clonotype. This rearrangement joins TRBV6-5 to TRBJ2-7; 7 bases are shared with TRBD1. The CDR3 sequence is 15 residues long. Germline CDR1 reads MNHEY; CDR2 reads SVGAGI. V dropped 2 bases and J dropped 0; count of bases not matched to a gene: 4. The CDR3 sequence: CASSYGQGVSYEQYF. Here the CDR3 DNA reads TGTGCCAGCAGTTACGGGCAGGGGGTCTCCTACGAGCAGTACTTC.

The rearrangement links TRBV20-1 to TRBJ2-7, with a possible D match to TRBD1 (6 bases). The CDR3 has 17 amino acids. Germline loops: CDR1 DFQATT, CDR2 SNEGSKA (reference sequence). V lost 1 base to trimming and J lost 1 base, with 20 bases between them. The CDR3 here is CSARGPTGTQRSYEQYF. The CDR3 nucleotides are TGCAGTGCTAGAGGGCCCACGGGGACACAGCGGTCCTACGAGCAGTACTTC.

The CDR3 DNA is TGTGCCAGCAGTCGGTTTCCGGGCATCAACGGTGAGCAGTTCTTC. Translating it yields CASSRFPGINGEQFF. The V gene is TRBV27, the J gene TRBJ2-1; D is undetermined. Trimming took off 5 bases at V and 9 bases at J, with 20 bases between the two ends. The CDR3 has 15 amino acids. Germline V lookup: CDR1 MNHEY, CDR2 SMNVEV (reference sequence).